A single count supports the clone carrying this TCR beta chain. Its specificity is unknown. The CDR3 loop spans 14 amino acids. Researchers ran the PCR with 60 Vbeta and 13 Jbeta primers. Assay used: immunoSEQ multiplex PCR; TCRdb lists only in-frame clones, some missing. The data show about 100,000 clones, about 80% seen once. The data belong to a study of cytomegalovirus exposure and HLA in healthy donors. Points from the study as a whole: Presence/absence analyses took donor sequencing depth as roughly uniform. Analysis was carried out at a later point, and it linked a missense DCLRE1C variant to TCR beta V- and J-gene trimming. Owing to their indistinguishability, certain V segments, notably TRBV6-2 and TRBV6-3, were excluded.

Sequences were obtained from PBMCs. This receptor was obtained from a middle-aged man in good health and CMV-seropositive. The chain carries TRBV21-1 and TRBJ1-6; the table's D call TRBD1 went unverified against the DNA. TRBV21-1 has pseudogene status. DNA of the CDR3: TGTGCCAGAAGGGACAGAGACTATAATTCACCCCTCCACTTT. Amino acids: CARRDRDYNSPLHF.